This record covers a single TCR beta chain. This clone has just one count. Which antigen it targets is not known. No base qualities exist here, and no much larger clone lies one base off it. In this study, focal radiation therapy paired with CTLA-4 blockade (ipilimumab) was tested in patients who had chemo-refractory metastatic non-small-cell lung cancer. The protocol used for the library was the immunoSEQ multiplex PCR assay. In its TCRdb copy, this immuneACCESS table keeps in-frame sequences only and misses some clones. Where compared with another copy, unresolved V genes explain less than half of these, and the others have no known cause. Across this sample there are under 70,000 clones, with around 77% seen only once. Approximately 4.5% of the sample is taken by the ten largest. This specimen comes from a study of radiotherapy plus CTLA-4 blockade in lung cancer (dated by TCRdb to the late 2010s). Turning to the overall study: Among enrolled patients, roughly 18% had an objective response and 25% to 35% reached disease control.

Reading the germline V gene gives CDR1 MNHEY and CDR2 SVGAGI. V is pared back by 2 bases and J by 6 bases, with 13 bases lying between the germline termini. The CDR3 runs 14 residues from the cysteine to the phenylalanine. Only the CDR3 part of the read is kept: 42 bases, read in frame from the first base. The investigation overall reported the following: TCR clones derived from tumors expanded in peripheral blood after treatment with radiotherapy and ipilimumab. The strongest predictors of response, as reported, were early dynamic changes in blood T cell clones along with a rise in serum interferon-beta after radiation.

Rearrangement joined TRBV6-5 to TRBJ1-2; TRBD1 is a possible D gene, resting on 5 matching bases. Source: peripheral blood, taken from a patient treated with radiotherapy plus ipilimumab. The clonotype was recovered from a human donor with non-small cell lung cancer who had a complete response to radiotherapy plus ipilimumab. The CDR3 has the sequence CASSYVQAQHGYTF. At the DNA level, the sequence is TGTGCCAGCAGTTACGTACAGGCGCAGCATGGCTACACCTTC.